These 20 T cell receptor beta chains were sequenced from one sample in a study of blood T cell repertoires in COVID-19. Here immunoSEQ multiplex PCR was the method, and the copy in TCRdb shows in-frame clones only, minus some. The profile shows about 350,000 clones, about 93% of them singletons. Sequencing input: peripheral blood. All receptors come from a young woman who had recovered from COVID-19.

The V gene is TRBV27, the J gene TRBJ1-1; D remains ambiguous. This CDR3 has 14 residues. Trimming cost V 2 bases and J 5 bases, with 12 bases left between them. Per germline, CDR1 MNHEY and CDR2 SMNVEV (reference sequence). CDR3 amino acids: CASSLTSLFTEAFF. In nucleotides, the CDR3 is TGTGCCAGCAGTTTAACATCACTATTTACTGAAGCTTTCTTT.

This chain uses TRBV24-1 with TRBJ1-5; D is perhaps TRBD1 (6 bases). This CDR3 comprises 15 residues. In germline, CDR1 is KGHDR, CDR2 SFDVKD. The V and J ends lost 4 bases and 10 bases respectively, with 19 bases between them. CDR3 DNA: TGTGCCACCAGTGACTCTGGGGGGGCGGGTCACCCCCAGCATTTT. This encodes CATSDSGGAGHPQHF.

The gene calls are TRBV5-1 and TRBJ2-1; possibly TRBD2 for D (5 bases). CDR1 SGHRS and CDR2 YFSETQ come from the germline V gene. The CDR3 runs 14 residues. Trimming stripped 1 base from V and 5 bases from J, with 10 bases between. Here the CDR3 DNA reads TGCGCCAGCAGCTTGATGCGGGCGGACAATGAGCAGTTCTTC. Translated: CASSLMRADNEQFF.

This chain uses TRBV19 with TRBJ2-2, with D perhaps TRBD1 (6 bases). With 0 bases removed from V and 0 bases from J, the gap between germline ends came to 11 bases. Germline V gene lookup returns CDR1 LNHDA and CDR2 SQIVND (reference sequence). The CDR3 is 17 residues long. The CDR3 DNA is TGTGCCAGTAGTATAGACCCAGGGGAGACGAACACCGGGGAGCTGTTTTTT. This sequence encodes CASSIDPGETNTGELFF.

The CDR3 protein is CASSLIAGARNEQFF. The CDR3 DNA follows: TGTGCCAGCAGCTTAATAGCGGGTGCCCGAAATGAGCAGTTCTTC. This chain connects TRBV7-2 to TRBJ2-1, with 7 bases aligning to TRBD2. V lost 2 bases and J lost 7; bases outside the gene matches: 8. This CDR3 contains 15 residues. The V gene's germline CDR1 is SGHTA and CDR2 FQGNSA.

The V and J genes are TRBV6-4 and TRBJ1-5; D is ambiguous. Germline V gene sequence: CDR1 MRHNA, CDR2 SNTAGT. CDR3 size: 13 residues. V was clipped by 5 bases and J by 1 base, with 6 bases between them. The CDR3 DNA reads TGTGCCAGCAGTAGCGGGAGCAATCAGCCCCAGCATTTT. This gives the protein CASSSGSNQPQHF.

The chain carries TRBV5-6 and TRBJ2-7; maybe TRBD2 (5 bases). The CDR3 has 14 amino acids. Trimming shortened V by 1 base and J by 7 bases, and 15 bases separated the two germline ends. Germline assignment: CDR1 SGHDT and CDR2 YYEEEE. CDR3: CASSLRGPMREQYV. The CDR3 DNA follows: TGTGCCAGCAGCTTGCGGGGTCCGATGAGGGAGCAGTACGTC.

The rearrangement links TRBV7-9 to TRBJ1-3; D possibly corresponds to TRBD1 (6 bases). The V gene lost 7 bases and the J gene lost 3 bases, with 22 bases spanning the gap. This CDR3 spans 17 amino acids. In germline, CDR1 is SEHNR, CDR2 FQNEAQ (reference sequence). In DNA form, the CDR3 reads TGTGCCAGCACCGCGATACGGGGGGCCTTCGATGGAAACACCATATATTTT. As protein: CASTAIRGAFDGNTIYF.

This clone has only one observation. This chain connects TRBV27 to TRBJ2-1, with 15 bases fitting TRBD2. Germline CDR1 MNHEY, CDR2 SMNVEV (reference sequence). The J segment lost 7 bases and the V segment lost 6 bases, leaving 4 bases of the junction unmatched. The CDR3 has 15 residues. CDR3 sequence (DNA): TGTGCCAGCAGGATCGGGACTAGCGGGAGGAATGAGCAGTTCTTC. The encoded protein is CASRIGTSGRNEQFF.

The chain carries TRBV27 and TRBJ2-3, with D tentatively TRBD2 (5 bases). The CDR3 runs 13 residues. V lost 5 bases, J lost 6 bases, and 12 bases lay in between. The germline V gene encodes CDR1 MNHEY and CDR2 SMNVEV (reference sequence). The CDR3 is CASSTRSQDTQYF. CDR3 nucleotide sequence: TGTGCCAGCAGTACTAGATCGCAGGATACGCAGTATTTT.

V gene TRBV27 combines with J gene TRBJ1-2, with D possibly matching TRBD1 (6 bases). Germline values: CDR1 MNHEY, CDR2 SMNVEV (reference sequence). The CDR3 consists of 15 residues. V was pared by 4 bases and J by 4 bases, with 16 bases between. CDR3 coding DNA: TGTGCCAGCAGTTCCTATAAGGACAGCTCCTATGGCTACACCTTC. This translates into CASSSYKDSSYGYTF.

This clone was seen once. The CDR3 nucleotides read TGTGCCAGCAGCCGACTAGCGGGATTCATGTTGGGCACCGGGGAGCTGTTTTTT. This sequence encodes CASSRLAGFMLGTGELFF. This rearrangement joins TRBV5-4 to TRBJ2-2; 11 bases line up with TRBD2. Trimming cost V 4 bases and J 4 bases; bases outside gene matches: 12. Per the germline V gene, CDR1 is SGHNT and CDR2 is YYREEE (reference sequence). CDR3 size: 18 residues.

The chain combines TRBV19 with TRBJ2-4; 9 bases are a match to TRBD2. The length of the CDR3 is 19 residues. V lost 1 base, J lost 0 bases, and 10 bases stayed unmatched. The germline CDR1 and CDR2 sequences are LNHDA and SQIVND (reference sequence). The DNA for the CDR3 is TGTGCCAGTAGTATAGGGATGGGTAGCGGGGGATTAGCCAAAAACATTCAGTACTTC. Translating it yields CASSIGMGSGGLAKNIQYF.

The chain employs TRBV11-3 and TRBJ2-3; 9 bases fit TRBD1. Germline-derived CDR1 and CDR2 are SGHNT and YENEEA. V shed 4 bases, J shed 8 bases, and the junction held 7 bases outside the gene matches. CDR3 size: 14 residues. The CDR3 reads CASSSGQGVGTQYF. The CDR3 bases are TGTGCCAGCAGCTCGGGACAGGGTGTCGGTACGCAGTATTTT.

For the CDR3, the DNA is TGTGCCAGCAGTTACTCGGACACCTACGAGCAGTACGTC. It encodes CASSYSDTYEQYV. The chain employs TRBV6-2 or TRBV6-3 and TRBJ2-7; D possibly corresponds to TRBD1 (5 bases). The V end was cut by 0 bases, the J end by 2 bases, with 5 bases between. Germline assignment: CDR1 MNHEY and CDR2 SVGEGT. The CDR3 is made up of 13 amino acids.

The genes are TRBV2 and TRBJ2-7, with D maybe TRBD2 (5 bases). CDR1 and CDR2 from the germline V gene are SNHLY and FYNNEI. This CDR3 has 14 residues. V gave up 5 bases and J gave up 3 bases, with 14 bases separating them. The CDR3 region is CASSIEGRDYEQYV. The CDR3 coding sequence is TGTGCCAGCAGTATAGAAGGACGGGACTACGAGCAGTACGTC.

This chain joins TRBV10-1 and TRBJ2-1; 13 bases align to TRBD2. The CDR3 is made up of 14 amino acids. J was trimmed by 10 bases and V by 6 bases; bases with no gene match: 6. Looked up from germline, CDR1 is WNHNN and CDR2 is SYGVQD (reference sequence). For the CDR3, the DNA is TGCGCCAGCAGCACTAGCGGGAGGGCCAGCGAGCAGTTCTTC. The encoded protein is CASSTSGRASEQFF.

The CDR3 is CASSLLSAGTPRNEQFF. CDR3 in DNA: TGTGCCAGCAGCTTACTCTCGGCGGGCACCCCGAGGAATGAGCAGTTCTTC. This chain links TRBV5-5 with TRBJ2-1; tentatively, D is TRBD2 (5 bases). Germline V gives CDR1 SGHKS, CDR2 YYEKEE (reference sequence). Between the trimmed V and J ends, which lost 2 bases and 7 bases, there was a span of 22 bases. The CDR3 loop spans 17 amino acids.

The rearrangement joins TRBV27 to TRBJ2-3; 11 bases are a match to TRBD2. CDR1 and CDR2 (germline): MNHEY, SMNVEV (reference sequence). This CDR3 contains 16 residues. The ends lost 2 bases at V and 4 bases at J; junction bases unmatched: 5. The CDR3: CASSLVLAGGPDTQYF. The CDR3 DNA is TGTGCCAGCAGTTTAGTGCTAGCGGGAGGCCCAGATACGCAGTATTTT.

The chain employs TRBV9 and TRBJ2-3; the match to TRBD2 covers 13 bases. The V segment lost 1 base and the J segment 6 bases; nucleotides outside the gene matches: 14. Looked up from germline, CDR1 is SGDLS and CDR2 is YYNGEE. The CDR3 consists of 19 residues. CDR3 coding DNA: TGTGCCAGCAGCGTATATGTAGGGACTAGCGGGACCGCGGCGGATACGCAGTATTTT. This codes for CASSVYVGTSGTAADTQYF.